This TCR beta chain originates from a study of blood T cell repertoires in COVID-19. Study at large: Some COVID-19 samples were acute and others convalescent; all came from the United States, Italy and Spain. The cDNA or gDNA used as material had been derived from T cells, B-cell-depleted T cells, or PBMCs.

Using immunoSEQ multiplex PCR, the repertoire was profiled, and TCRdb retains in-frame clones only, with some absent. This table holds 25,000 to 35,000 clones, around nine tenths found once. The CDR3 consists of 15 residues. With 4 bases removed from V and 0 bases from J, the gap between germline ends came to 14 bases. Per germline, CDR1 SQVTM and CDR2 ANQGSEA. V is TRBV29-1 and J is TRBJ2-3; D uncertain. The receptor was derived from a human donor in a cohort sampled during active COVID-19. Sequencing was done on a sample of peripheral blood. This CDR3 reads CSVVMPGDSTDTQYF. The DNA for the CDR3 is TGCAGCGTTGTTATGCCAGGCGATAGCACAGATACGCAGTATTTT.